This entry features one TCR beta chain sequence. The record originates from a study of T cell changes during pregnancy in multiple sclerosis. Here immunoSEQ multiplex PCR was the method, and the copy in TCRdb shows in-frame clones only, minus some. Here the sample spans tens of thousands of clones, 91% being singletons. Germline CDR1 is MNHEY and CDR2 is SMNVEV (reference sequence). V lost 2 bases, J lost 2 bases, and 16 bases lay in between. This CDR3 spans 17 amino acids. The sequencing here drew on peripheral blood, taken in the third trimester of pregnancy. V and J are TRBV27 and TRBJ1-3; perhaps TRBD1 as D (6 bases). This receptor was obtained from a female donor in good health, enrolled as a control in a pregnancy study. DNA for the CDR3: TGTGCCAGCAGTTTACGAAAACAGGGATTAGCTGGAAACACCATATATTTT. Translating it yields CASSLRKQGLAGNTIYF.